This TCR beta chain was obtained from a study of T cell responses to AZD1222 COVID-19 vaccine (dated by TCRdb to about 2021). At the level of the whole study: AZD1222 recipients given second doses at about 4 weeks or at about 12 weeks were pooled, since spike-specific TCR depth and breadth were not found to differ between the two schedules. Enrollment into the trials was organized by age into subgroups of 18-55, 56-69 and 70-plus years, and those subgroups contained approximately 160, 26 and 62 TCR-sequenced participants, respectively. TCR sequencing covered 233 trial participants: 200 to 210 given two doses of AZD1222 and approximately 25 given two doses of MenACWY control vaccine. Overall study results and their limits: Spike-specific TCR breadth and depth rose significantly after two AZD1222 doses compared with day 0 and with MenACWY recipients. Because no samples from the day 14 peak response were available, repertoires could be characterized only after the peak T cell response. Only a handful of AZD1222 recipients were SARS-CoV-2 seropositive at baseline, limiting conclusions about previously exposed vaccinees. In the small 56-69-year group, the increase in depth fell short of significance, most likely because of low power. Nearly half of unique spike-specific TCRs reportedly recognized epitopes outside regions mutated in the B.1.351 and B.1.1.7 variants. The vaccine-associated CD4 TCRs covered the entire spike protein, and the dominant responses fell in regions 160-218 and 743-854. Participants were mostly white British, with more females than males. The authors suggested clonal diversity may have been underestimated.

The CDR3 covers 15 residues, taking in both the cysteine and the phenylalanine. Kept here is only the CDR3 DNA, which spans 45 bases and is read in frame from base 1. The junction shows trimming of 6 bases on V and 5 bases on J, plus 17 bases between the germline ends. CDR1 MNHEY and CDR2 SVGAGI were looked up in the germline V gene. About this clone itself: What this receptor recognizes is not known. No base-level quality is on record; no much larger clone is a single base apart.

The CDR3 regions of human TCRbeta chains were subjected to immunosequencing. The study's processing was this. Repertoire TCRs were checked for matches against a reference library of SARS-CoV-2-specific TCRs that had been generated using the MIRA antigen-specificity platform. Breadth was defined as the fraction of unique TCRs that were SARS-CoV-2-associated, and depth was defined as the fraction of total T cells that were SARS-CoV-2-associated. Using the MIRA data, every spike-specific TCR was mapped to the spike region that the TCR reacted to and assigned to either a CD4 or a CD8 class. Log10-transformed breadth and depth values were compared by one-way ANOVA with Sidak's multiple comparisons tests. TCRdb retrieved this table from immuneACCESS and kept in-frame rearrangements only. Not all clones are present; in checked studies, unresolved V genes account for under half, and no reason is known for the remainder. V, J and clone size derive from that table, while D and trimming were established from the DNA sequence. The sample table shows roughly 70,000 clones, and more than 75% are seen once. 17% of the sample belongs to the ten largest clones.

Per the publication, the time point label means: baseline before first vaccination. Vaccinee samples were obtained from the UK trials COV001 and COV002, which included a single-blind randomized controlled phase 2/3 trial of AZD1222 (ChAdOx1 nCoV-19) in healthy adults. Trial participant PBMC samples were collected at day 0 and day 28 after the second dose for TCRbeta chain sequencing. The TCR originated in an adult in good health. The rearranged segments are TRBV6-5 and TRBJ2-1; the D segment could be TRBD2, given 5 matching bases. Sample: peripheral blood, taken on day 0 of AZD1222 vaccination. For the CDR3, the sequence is CASSLHTTRDNEQFF. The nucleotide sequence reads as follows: TGTGCCAGCAGCCTTCATACTACTAGAGACAATGAGCAGTTCTTC.